The 28 T cell receptor beta chains listed next were all sequenced from one sample in a study of identical twins. TCRdb re-called the 5' RACE reads with MiXCR, one entry per CDR3 protein. The sample lists hundreds of thousands of distinct CDR3 sequences; approximately 22% were seen once. The same specimen was also included in a second study, on T cells expressing NK-cell markers.

Sequencing was performed on PBMCs. The receptors shown here come from a woman aged 18-35 years in good health.

At least ten counts were recorded for this clonotype. This chain joins TRBV12-3 or TRBV12-4 and TRBJ2-5; 12 nucleotides align to TRBD2. CDR3 length: 17 residues. V shed 5 bases, J shed 5 bases, and the junction held 12 bases outside the gene matches. CDR3 nucleotide sequence: TGTGCCAGCAGTCCTACACCTAGCGGGGGGGGCTATGAGACCCAGTACTTC. Its translation: CASSPTPSGGGYETQYF.

The gene calls are TRBV6-1 and TRBJ1-2; the D gene is possibly TRBD1 (5 bases). V dropped 0 bases and J dropped 2 bases, with 10 bases sitting between them. Per the germline V gene, CDR1 is MNHNS and CDR2 is SASEGT. This CDR3 is built from 15 residues. This chain's CDR3 is CASSEALGENYGYTF. The CDR3 DNA reads TGTGCCAGCAGTGAAGCGCTGGGGGAGAACTATGGCTACACCTTC.

This clonotype was counted between two and nine times. The chain links TRBV20-1 to TRBJ2-7, with 7 bases fitting TRBD1. CDR1 is DFQATT, CDR2 SNEGSKA, per germline (reference sequence). V shed 5 bases, J shed 5 bases, and the junction held 6 bases outside the gene matches. The CDR3 has 12 residues. The CDR3 spells CSAQQGQHEQYF. The CDR3 region has the DNA TGCAGTGCTCAACAGGGGCAACACGAGCAGTACTTC.

J is TRBJ2-7 and V is TRBV12-3 or TRBV12-4; a weak D match, TRBD1 (5 bases). The length of the CDR3 is 13 residues. Trimming removed 3 bases at V and 3 bases at J, with 9 bases between. The CDR3 sequence: CASSLIGDYEQYF. CDR3 DNA sequence: TGTGCCAGCAGTTTGATAGGGGACTACGAGCAGTACTTC.

This clonotype was counted between two and nine times. The chain links TRBV27 to TRBJ1-2; D perhaps matches TRBD1 (6 bases). Germline loops: CDR1 MNHEY, CDR2 SMNVEV (reference sequence). CDR3 length: 15 residues. Trimming stripped 4 bases from V and 1 base from J, with 13 bases between. As DNA, the CDR3 is TGTGCCAGCAGTTCCAAACAGGGTCGTAACTATGGCTACACCTTC. Translation: CASSSKQGRNYGYTF.

This clonotype was seen repeatedly, ten times or more. The gene calls are TRBV12-3 or TRBV12-4 and TRBJ2-3; TRBD2 matches 8 bases. V lost 2 bases and J lost 3; bases outside the gene matches: 7. The CDR3 has 16 amino acids. In DNA, the CDR3 is TGTGCCAGCAGTTTAATGAGCGGGGGCCTGACAGATACGCAGTATTTT. Translation: CASSLMSGGLTDTQYF.

This clonotype came up many times. The genes are TRBV20-1 and TRBJ2-1; D remains ambiguous. The germline V and J ends were trimmed by 6 bases and 8 bases, with 17 bases remaining between them. Per the germline V gene, CDR1 is DFQATT and CDR2 is SNEGSKA (reference sequence). This CDR3 has 13 amino acids. The chain's CDR3 is CSAVSRRPDEQFF. The CDR3 nucleotides read TGCAGTGCGGTGTCACGGCGACCCGATGAGCAGTTCTTC.

This clonotype was detected a few times. V and J are TRBV5-1 and TRBJ1-1; no clear D. The germline V gene has CDR1 SGHRS and CDR2 YFSETQ. The CDR3 has 13 amino acids. V was cut by 3 bases and J by 11 bases, with 17 bases left in between. The CDR3 DNA reads TGCGCCAGCAGCTCTGCCATGGACGGTGGGGCTTTCTTT. This gives the protein CASSSAMDGGAFF.

In its sample, this clonotype was seen a few times. V is TRBV12-3 or TRBV12-4 and J is TRBJ1-1; TRBD1 matches at 9 bases. V dropped 10 bases and J dropped 1; count of bases not matched to a gene: 7. This CDR3 has 14 amino acids. The DNA of the CDR3 is TGTGCCATAGACAGGGGGGGACGGAACACTGAAGCTTTCTTT. This encodes CAIDRGGRNTEAFF.

This chain's CDR3 is CASIPAGETQYF. The CDR3 DNA is TGTGCCAGCATTCCGGCGGGGGAGACCCAGTACTTC. The V call is TRBV6-2 or TRBV6-3, the J call TRBJ2-5, with a possible D match to TRBD2 (6 bases). CDR3 length: 12 residues. Trimming removed 7 bases from V and 5 bases from J, with 11 bases in between. Germline CDR1 MNHEY, CDR2 SVGEGT.

The rearrangement links TRBV20-1 to TRBJ1-1; tentatively, D is TRBD1 (6 bases). Germline V gene lookup returns CDR1 DFQATT and CDR2 SNEGSKA (reference sequence). This CDR3 contains 14 residues. Trimming left V 0 bases short and J 5 bases short, with 13 bases between. DNA for the CDR3: TGCAGTGCTAGAGATCTCAGGGGTCGGACTGAAGCTTTCTTT. Its translation: CSARDLRGRTEAFF.

V is TRBV7-9 and J is TRBJ2-7; 8 nucleotides line up with TRBD2. In germline, CDR1 is SEHNR, CDR2 FQNEAQ (reference sequence). CDR3 length: 14 residues. The J segment lost 5 bases and the V segment lost 5 bases, leaving 8 bases of the junction unmatched. CDR3 nucleotides: TGTGCCAGCAGCCCCCATAGCGGGACCCACGAGCAGTACTTC. This encodes CASSPHSGTHEQYF.

This clonotype came up a few times. The rearrangement uses TRBV29-1 and TRBJ2-7; TRBD2 aligns across 9 bases. This CDR3 region has 13 residues. V shed 5 bases and J 2 bases; nucleotides not matched to a gene: 4. CDR1 and CDR2 from the germline V gene are SQVTM and ANQGSEA. The CDR3 spells CSVQREAPYEQYF. The CDR3, as DNA: TGCAGCGTTCAGCGGGAGGCCCCCTACGAGCAGTACTTC.

A few counts support this clonotype. This chain connects TRBV7-9 to TRBJ2-1; D perhaps matches TRBD2 (6 bases). V was clipped by 1 base and J by 7 bases, with 8 bases between them. The CDR3 is 13 residues long. Germline assignment: CDR1 SEHNR and CDR2 FQNEAQ (reference sequence). DNA for the CDR3: TGTGCCAGCAGCTTAGAACTAGCAAATGAGCAGTTCTTC. It specifies CASSLELANEQFF.

V and J are TRBV27 and TRBJ2-7; weak D call: TRBD2 (6 bases). The CDR3 runs 14 residues. V was cut by 2 bases and J by 2 bases, with 10 bases left in between. Germline V gives CDR1 MNHEY, CDR2 SMNVEV (reference sequence). The CDR3 loop is CASSLQLAAYEQYF. Here the CDR3 DNA reads TGTGCCAGCAGTTTACAACTAGCTGCCTACGAGCAGTACTTC.

The chain carries TRBV7-2 and TRBJ2-7; D possibly corresponds to TRBD2 (5 bases). This CDR3 contains 14 residues. Trimming took 5 bases from V and 4 from J, leaving 15 bases between them. CDR1 and CDR2 (germline): SGHTA, FQGNSA. The CDR3 spells CASSRLRGPYEQYF. The CDR3 DNA sequence: TGTGCCAGCAGCCGCCTTAGAGGGCCTTACGAGCAGTACTTC.

The table lists this clonotype with many counts. The CDR3 DNA reads as TGTGCCAGCAGTTCAGCCCCGGGGCACTATGGCTACACCTTC. This sequence encodes CASSSAPGHYGYTF. The chain couples TRBV6-5 to TRBJ1-2, with D perhaps TRBD1 (5 bases). The CDR3 is 14 residues long. V was cut by 4 bases and J by 3 bases, with 12 bases left in between. The germline V gene encodes CDR1 MNHEY and CDR2 SVGAGI.

This clonotype was seen ten or more times. The rearrangement joins TRBV29-1 to TRBJ2-7; no reliable D call. Trimming removed 3 bases at V and 6 bases at J, with 12 bases between. This CDR3 comprises 12 residues. CDR1 SQVTM and CDR2 ANQGSEA come from the germline V gene. As DNA, the CDR3 is TGCAGCGTTGAGGTTAATGTACGCGAGCAGTACTTC. Translation: CSVEVNVREQYF.

The V and J genes are TRBV11-2 and TRBJ2-1, with unresolved D. This CDR3 region has 13 residues. V shed 5 bases and J shed 7 bases, with 12 bases lying between them. Per germline, CDR1 SGHAT and CDR2 FQNNGV. The CDR3 loop reads CASSLPVGNEQFF. CDR3 DNA sequence: TGTGCCAGCAGCCTTCCTGTGGGGAATGAGCAGTTCTTC.

The chain uses TRBV20-1 and TRBJ2-3; either TRBD1 or TRBD2 may fit D (5 bases each). The CDR3 length is 14 residues. The germline V and J ends were trimmed by 3 bases and 2 bases, with 12 bases remaining between them. Per germline, CDR1 DFQATT and CDR2 SNEGSKA (reference sequence). The CDR3, as DNA: TGCAGTGCTAGCAGGCCGGGGCACACAGATACGCAGTATTTT. This gives the protein CSASRPGHTDTQYF.

The chain recombines TRBV9 with TRBJ1-1, with 7 bases matching TRBD1. CDR1 and CDR2 (germline): SGDLS, YYNGEE. This CDR3 contains 15 residues. V lost 0 bases and J lost 1; bases outside the gene matches: 3. CDR3 bases: TGTGCCAGCAGCGTAGAAGGGGGCTGGAACACTGAAGCTTTCTTT. This encodes CASSVEGGWNTEAFF.

This clonotype was picked up many times. The chain is built from TRBV29-1 and TRBJ2-1; 7 nucleotides line up with TRBD2. Germline trimming cut 4 bases from V and 9 bases from J; bases unmatched to any gene: 15. There are 15 residues in the CDR3. The V gene's germline CDR1 is SQVTM and CDR2 ANQGSEA. CDR3 loop: CSVGGSGSLRGEQFF. The CDR3 coding sequence is TGCAGCGTTGGGGGTAGCGGGTCGCTACGGGGTGAGCAGTTCTTC.

DNA of the CDR3: TGTGCCACCTCTCAAGACCCCCGTGAGCAGTTCTTC. Encoded protein: CATSQDPREQFF. The gene calls are TRBV24-1 and TRBJ2-1; D remains unclear. V dropped 9 bases and J dropped 9 bases, with 14 bases sitting between them. Germline V gene lookup returns CDR1 KGHDR and CDR2 SFDVKD. This CDR3 has 12 residues.

The V call is TRBV7-2, the J call TRBJ2-5; TRBD2 matches 8 bases. After removal of 3 bases from V and 3 bases from J, the junction contained 3 bases not matched to a gene. CDR3 length: 14 residues. Germline CDR1 and CDR2: SGHTA and FQGNSA. CDR3 bases: TGTGCCAGCAGCTTGGAGCGGGGGAAAGAGACCCAGTACTTC. Its translation: CASSLERGKETQYF.

The V call is TRBV7-2, the J call TRBJ1-2, with D possibly being TRBD1 (5 bases). Trimming stripped 5 bases from V and 3 bases from J, with 13 bases between. Germline V gene lookup returns CDR1 SGHTA and CDR2 FQGNSA. The CDR3 length is 14 residues. DNA for the CDR3: TGTGCCAGCAGCCGCCGTTTGGGGGACTATGGCTACACCTTC. Residues: CASSRRLGDYGYTF. The full variable domain, rest sourced from reference TRBV7-2 and TRBJ1-2, is GAGVSQSPSNKVTEKGKDVELRCDPISGHTALYWYRQSLGQGLEFLIYFQGNSAPDKSGLPSDRFSAERTGGSVSTLTIQRTQQEDSAVYLCASSRRLGDYGYTFGSGTRLTVV.

The chain combines TRBV28 with TRBJ2-5; TRBD1 matches 7 bases. The CDR3 covers 15 residues. Germline CDR1 is MDHEN and CDR2 is SYDVKM. V lost 6 bases and J lost 3; bases outside the gene matches: 10. The CDR3 region is CASRSSTGTEETQYF. The CDR3 region has the DNA TGTGCCAGCAGATCCTCGACCGGGACAGAAGAGACCCAGTACTTC.

This clonotype turned up a few times. J is TRBJ1-2 and V is TRBV11-2; D is perhaps TRBD1 (6 bases). Germline-derived CDR1 and CDR2 are SGHAT and FQNNGV. The CDR3 has 13 residues. The V end lost 1 base, the J end lost 7 bases, and 10 bases lay between the germline ends. In DNA form, the CDR3 reads TGTGCCAGCAGCTTAGGTACAGGGACTGGCTACACCTTC. Translated, it gives CASSLGTGTGYTF.

This clonotype has more than one count but fewer than ten. The rearrangement uses TRBV5-5 and TRBJ1-6, with unresolved D. CDR1 and CDR2 (germline): SGHKS, YYEKEE (reference sequence). The CDR3 is 16 residues long. Trimming stripped 3 bases from V and 6 bases from J, with 16 bases between. CDR3 protein: CASSSPWAGGNSPLHF. Written as DNA, the CDR3 is TGTGCCAGCAGCTCCCCCTGGGCGGGAGGTAATTCACCCCTCCACTTT.